A single sample is the source of the 20 T cell receptor beta chains below, sequenced in a study of blood T cell repertoires in COVID-19. Profiling relied on immunoSEQ multiplex PCR, and the TCRdb table lists in-frame clones only, not all of them. The sample has approximately 57,000 clones; 70% to 90% are singletons. The source material was peripheral blood. The source is a man aged 40-50 years with active COVID-19.

The rearrangement links TRBV29-1 to TRBJ2-5, with 7 bases identical to TRBD2. The germline V gene encodes CDR1 SQVTM and CDR2 ANQGSEA. The CDR3 is 13 amino acids. After removal of 6 bases from V and 1 base from J, the junction contained 5 bases not matched to a gene. CDR3 DNA sequence: TGCAGCGTGGCCCTAGCGGTCCAAGAGACCCAGTACTTC. Its protein product is CSVALAVQETQYF. Full variable domain (rest looked up from reference TRBV29-1 and TRBJ2-5): SAVISQKPSRDICQRGTSLTIQCQVDSQVTMMFWYRQQPGQSLTLIATANQGSEATYESGFVIDKFPISRPNLTFSTLTVSNMSPEDSSIYLCSVALAVQETQYFGPGTRLLVL.

V and J are TRBV7-3 and TRBJ2-1; D perhaps matches TRBD2 (5 bases). The germline V gene encodes CDR1 SGHTA and CDR2 FQGTGA. The CDR3 length is 13 residues. V was cut by 4 bases and J by 8 bases, with 12 bases left in between. The CDR3 loop is CASSSFQEDEQFF. The CDR3 DNA is TGTGCCAGCAGCTCATTCCAGGAGGATGAGCAGTTCTTC. The full variable domain, in which reference TRBV7-3 and TRBJ2-1 provide the parts outside the CDR3, is GAGVSQTPSNKVTEKGKYVELRCDPISGHTALYWYRQSLGQGPEFLIYFQGTGAADDSGLPNDRFFAVRPEGSVSTLKIQRTERGDSAVYLCASSSFQEDEQFFGPGTRLTVL.

The rearrangement uses TRBV6-4 and TRBJ2-1, with TRBD1 matching over 9 bases. Germline values: CDR1 MRHNA, CDR2 SNTAGT. CDR3 size: 13 residues. V was clipped by 5 bases and J by 9 bases; unmatched bases: 5. The DNA of the CDR3 is TGTGCCAGCAGTCGGGACAGGGTTTCTGAGCAGTTCTTC. Residues: CASSRDRVSEQFF.

This clone was counted once. The J gene is TRBJ2-5, the V gene TRBV10-3; no reliable D call. The ends were cut back, 2 bases at V and 4 bases at J, with 8 bases in the middle. This CDR3 is 13 amino acids long. Germline CDR1 and CDR2: ENHRY and SYGVKD. The chain's CDR3 is CAISEVSVETQYF. In DNA form, the CDR3 reads TGTGCCATCAGTGAGGTATCGGTAGAGACCCAGTACTTC.

The chain has TRBV5-6 and TRBJ2-1; 8 bases agree with TRBD1. V lost 4 bases and J lost 7; bases outside the gene matches: 10. The CDR3 is made up of 15 amino acids. The V gene's germline CDR1 is SGHDT and CDR2 YYEEEE. CDR3 protein: CASSASGQGENEQFF. CDR3 nucleotides: TGTGCCAGCAGCGCCTCTGGACAGGGTGAAAATGAGCAGTTCTTC.

The chain couples TRBV7-3 to TRBJ2-5; perhaps TRBD2 as D (5 bases). V was trimmed by 5 bases and J by 4 bases, leaving 11 bases between them. Germline V lookup: CDR1 SGHTA, CDR2 FQGTGA. CDR3 length: 13 residues. The CDR3 protein is CASSRLRGETQYF. In nucleotides, the CDR3 is TGTGCCAGCAGCCGTCTCCGGGGAGAGACCCAGTACTTC.

In this sample, this clone turned up once. The V call is TRBV4-2, the J call TRBJ2-3; 11 bases agree with TRBD2. The CDR3 spans 19 residues. The V segment lost 4 bases and the J segment 2 bases; nucleotides outside the gene matches: 14. Per the germline V gene, CDR1 is LGHNA and CDR2 is YNFKEQ. The CDR3 spells CASSPGLAGLRFNTDTQYF. CDR3 bases: TGTGCCAGCAGCCCTGGACTAGCGGGCCTTAGATTTAACACAGATACGCAGTATTTT.

This chain uses TRBV4-1 with TRBJ2-1; 7 bases map to TRBD2. This CDR3 has 14 amino acids. Germline V CDR1 and CDR2: MGHRA, YSYEKL. V shed 4 bases, J shed 10 bases, and the junction held 10 bases outside the gene matches. The CDR3 coding sequence is TGCGCCAGCAGCCGCAGAAGGGGAGGGGAAGAGCAGTTCTTC. It yields the protein CASSRRRGGEEQFF.

The V gene is TRBV19, the J gene TRBJ2-1, with 11 positions matching TRBD2. The germline gives CDR1 LNHDA, CDR2 SQIVND (reference sequence). This CDR3 contains 18 residues. The V segment lost 5 bases and the J segment 0 bases; nucleotides outside the gene matches: 9. The CDR3 spells CASSLGLADPPSYNEQFF. The CDR3 region has the DNA TGTGCCAGTAGTTTGGGACTAGCGGACCCTCCCTCCTACAATGAGCAGTTCTTC.

J is TRBJ2-1 and V is TRBV15; TRBD1 matches 7 bases. Germline assignment: CDR1 LNHNV and CDR2 YYDKDF (reference sequence). J gave up 0 bases and V 6 bases, and 5 bases lay outside the gene matches. This CDR3 spans 15 amino acids. The CDR3 DNA is TGTGCCACCAGTTTAGGGGGCAGCTCCTACAATGAGCAGTTCTTC. Its translation: CATSLGGSSYNEQFF.

J is TRBJ1-1 and V is TRBV2; 7 bases are a match to TRBD1. CDR3 size: 13 residues. Losses at the gene ends were 5 bases for V and 0 bases for J; bases not matched to a gene: 0. Germline values: CDR1 SNHLY, CDR2 FYNNEI. The CDR3 DNA sequence: TGTGCCAGCAGTAGGGGGCTGAACACTGAAGCTTTCTTT. It translates to CASSRGLNTEAFF.

This chain joins TRBV2 and TRBJ2-1; 8 nucleotides agree with TRBD1. The V and J ends lost 6 bases and 7 bases, in that order; junction bases with no gene match: 14. Germline CDR1 reads SNHLY; CDR2 reads FYNNEI. The CDR3 consists of 16 residues. CDR3 sequence reads: CASRANVGQGKNEQFF. As DNA, the CDR3 is TGTGCCAGCAGGGCTAATGTCGGACAGGGAAAGAATGAGCAGTTCTTC.

The V call is TRBV29-1, the J call TRBJ2-7; TRBD1 is a possible D gene (5 bases). Trimming removed 0 bases at V and 5 bases at J, with 17 bases between. The CDR3 extends over 15 amino acids. CDR1 is SQVTM, CDR2 ANQGSEA, per germline. CDR3 nucleotide sequence: TGCAGCGTTGAAGAAGGTGGCAGGGTGGAGAACGAGCAGTACTTC. It yields the protein CSVEEGGRVENEQYF.

The chain recombines TRBV19 with TRBJ2-5; 10 positions match TRBD2. Germline CDR1 LNHDA, CDR2 SQIVND (reference sequence). J gave up 5 bases and V 5 bases, and 5 bases lay outside the gene matches. CDR3 size: 14 residues. CDR3 sequence: CASSASGSRETQYF. The CDR3 bases are TGTGCCAGTAGTGCTAGCGGGAGCCGCGAGACCCAGTACTTC. The variable domain in full, with the rest retrieved from reference TRBV19 and TRBJ2-5, is DGGITQSPKYLFRKEGQNVTLSCEQNLNHDAMYWYRQDPGQGLRLIYYSQIVNDFQKGDIAEGYSVSREKKESFPLTVTSAQKNPTAFYLCASSASGSRETQYFGPGTRLLVL.

V and J are TRBV19 and TRBJ1-6, with unresolved D. The CDR3 runs to 14 residues. Trimming stripped 10 bases from V and 7 bases from J, with 17 bases between. Germline CDR1 is LNHDA and CDR2 is SQIVND (reference sequence). In DNA form, the CDR3 reads TGTGCCACCTCAAGAGGGCAGAACAATTCACCCCTCCACTTT. Encoded protein: CATSRGQNNSPLHF.

The rearrangement links TRBV6-5 to TRBJ1-4, with a possible D match to TRBD1 (6 bases). Germline-derived CDR1 and CDR2 are MNHEY and SVGAGI. The CDR3 covers 14 residues. The ends were cut back, 4 bases at V and 7 bases at J, with 13 bases in the middle. The CDR3 is CASSSWRGGEKLFF. CDR3 nucleotide sequence: TGTGCCAGCAGTTCTTGGAGGGGGGGTGAAAAACTGTTTTTT.

By its share, this clone is medium-sized. This rearrangement joins TRBV5-1 to TRBJ2-7, with a weak D call TRBD1 (6 bases). Germline V CDR1 and CDR2: SGHRS, YFSETQ. The CDR3 covers 22 residues. Trimming took 2 bases from V and 5 from J, leaving 38 bases between them. CDR3 nucleotide sequence: TGCGCCAGCAGCTTCCTTACAGGGAGCCGAATTCTGGGGCCTCTTAGGGTCCACGAGCAGTACTTC. It encodes CASSFLTGSRILGPLRVHEQYF. Drawing the rest from reference TRBV5-1 and TRBJ2-7, the complete variable domain is KAGVTQTPRYLIKTRGQQVTLSCSPISGHRSVSWYQQTPGQGLQFLFEYFSETQRNKGNFPGRFSGRQFSNSRSEMNVSTLELGDSALYLCASSFLTGSRILGPLRVHEQYFGPGTRLTVT.

This CDR3 is CASSMTGVYGYTF. CDR3 sequence (DNA): TGTGCCAGCAGCATGACAGGGGTTTATGGCTACACCTTC. The chain employs TRBV7-8 and TRBJ1-2; 8 bases are a match to TRBD1. This CDR3 has 13 residues. Germline V lookup: CDR1 SGHVS, CDR2 FQNEAQ. The trim removed 5 bases at V and 5 bases at J, leaving 4 bases unmatched.

V and J are TRBV29-1 and TRBJ2-1; TRBD2 agrees at 10 bases. CDR3 length equals 12 residues. J gave up 13 bases and V 3 bases, and 6 bases lay outside the gene matches. The germline gives CDR1 SQVTM, CDR2 ANQGSEA. CDR3: CSVDYQREGQFF. The CDR3 DNA reads as TGCAGCGTTGATTATCAGCGGGAGGGCCAGTTCTTC.

The chain employs TRBV5-1 and TRBJ2-3; 9 bases fit TRBD2. The V gene end was trimmed by 5 bases and the J gene end by 3 bases; junction bases not matched to a gene: 4. Germline CDR1 reads SGHRS; CDR2 reads YFSETQ. CDR3 length: 14 amino acids. The CDR3 region is CASRDSGSTDTQYF. The CDR3 DNA is TGCGCCAGCAGGGATAGCGGGAGTACAGATACGCAGTATTTT.